This is a list of T cell receptor beta chains from one sample in a study of T cell responses to AZD1222 COVID-19 vaccine. The protocol was immunoSEQ multiplex PCR, while the TCRdb copy is restricted to in-frame clones and leaves out a portion. This table has about 100,000 clones, roughly 87% appearing once. Sample: peripheral blood, taken on day 0 of AZD1222 vaccination. These receptors originate from an adult in good health. The CDR3 runs from the conserved cysteine through the conserved F or W. A D gene is named only where the DNA matches it firmly. Only part of the rows carry a size: once, few, many, or a class if the clone is expanded.

clone_size	d_call	v_call	j_call	cdr3_aa	cdr3_nt
-	TRBD1	TRBV9	TRBJ2-5	CASSTYPGQGGSSETQYF	TGTGCCAGCAGCACTTATCCGGGACAGGGGGGATCATCAGAGACCCAGTACTTC
-	TRBD1	TRBV6-5	TRBJ1-2	CASSFTGGDNYGYTF	TGTGCCAGCAGTTTCACAGGGGGCGATAACTATGGCTACACCTTC
-	-	TRBV6-4	TRBJ2-7	CASSDSGLSYEQYF	TGTGCCAGCAGTGATTCCGGACTTTCCTACGAGCAGTACTTC
-	-	TRBV7-3	TRBJ2-3	CASSRGQSTDTQYF	TGTGCCAGCAGCCGAGGACAGAGCACAGATACGCAGTATTTT
-	-	TRBV4-1	TRBJ1-2	CASSERLLGGYTF	TGCGCCAGCAGCGAAAGACTGCTGGGTGGCTACACCTTC
-	-	TRBV14	TRBJ2-2	CASSPGFTGELFF	TGTGCCAGCAGCCCAGGATTCACCGGGGAGCTGTTTTTT
-	TRBD2	TRBV30	TRBJ2-3	CAWSVPRLAGLDTQYF	TGTGCCTGGAGTGTACCGCGACTAGCGGGTTTAGATACGCAGTATTTT
-	-	TRBV7-9	TRBJ2-3	CASSPDLTDTQYF	TGTGCCAGCAGCCCAGACTTGACAGATACGCAGTATTTT
-	TRBD2	TRBV5-6	TRBJ2-1	CASSLSLAGDPTQNEQFF	TGTGCCAGCAGCTTGTCACTAGCGGGAGACCCCACACAAAATGAGCAGTTCTTC
-	TRBD1	TRBV6-5	TRBJ2-7	CASSYRDRFYEQYF	TGTGCCAGCAGTTATAGGGACAGGTTCTACGAGCAGTACTTC
medium-sized	TRBD1	TRBV7-9	TRBJ1-2	CASSPGQGDTYGYTF	TGTGCCAGCAGTCCGGGACAGGGTGATACCTATGGCTACACCTTC
-	TRBD1	TRBV11-2	TRBJ1-4	CASRGQGLTEKLFF	TGTGCCAGCAGGGGACAGGGTCTTACCGAAAAACTGTTTTTT
-	-	TRBV14	TRBJ1-4	CASTQSLNEKLFF	TGTGCCAGCACCCAATCTCTTAATGAAAAACTGTTTTTT
-	-	TRBV6-5	TRBJ1-1	CATVRPPGGAFF	TGTGCCACCGTCCGACCCCCGGGGGGAGCTTTCTTT
-	-	TRBV15	TRBJ1-1	CATSRALQGGNTEAFF	TGTGCCACCAGCAGAGCCCTACAGGGTGGGAACACTGAAGCTTTCTTT